Listed here is a single T cell receptor (beta chain). This CDR3 is 15 amino acids long. The V gene's germline CDR1 is SEHNR and CDR2 FQNEAQ (reference sequence). The V and J ends lost 5 bases and 4 bases respectively, with 15 bases between them. The data are from a study of control samples from healthy donors and cancer patients. Assay used: immunoSEQ multiplex PCR; TCRdb lists only in-frame clones, some missing. The data show 150,000 to 200,000 clones, almost 90% seen once. The sample comprised blood. The chain couples TRBV7-9 to TRBJ1-5; D might be TRBD1 (5 bases). This TCR derives from a woman aged 25 to 45 in good health. In nucleotides, the CDR3 is TGTGCCAGCAGCGCTGCGGGGGACCTTAATCAGCCCCAGCATTTT. Protein: CASSAAGDLNQPQHF. Looking up the rest from reference TRBV7-9 and TRBJ1-5 gives the full variable domain: DTGVSQNPRHKITKRGQNVTFRCDPISEHNRLYWYRQTLGQGPEFLTYFQNEAQLEKSRLLSDRFSAERPKGSFSTLEIQRTEQGDSAMYLCASSAAGDLNQPQHFGDGTRLSIL.